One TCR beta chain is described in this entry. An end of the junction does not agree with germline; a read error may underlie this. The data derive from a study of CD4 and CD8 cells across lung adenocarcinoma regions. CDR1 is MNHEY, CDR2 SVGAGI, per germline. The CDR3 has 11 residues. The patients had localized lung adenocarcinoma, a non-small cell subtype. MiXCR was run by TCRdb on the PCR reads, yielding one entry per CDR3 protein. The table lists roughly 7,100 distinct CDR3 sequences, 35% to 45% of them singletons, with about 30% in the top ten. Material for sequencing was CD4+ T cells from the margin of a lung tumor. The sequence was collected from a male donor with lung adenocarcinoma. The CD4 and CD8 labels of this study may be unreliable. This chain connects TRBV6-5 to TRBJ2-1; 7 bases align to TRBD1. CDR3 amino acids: CANSFGQEEFF. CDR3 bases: TGTGCCAACAGTTTTGGACAGGAGGAGTTCTTC.